This TCR beta chain was sequenced in a study of chemoradiotherapy in HPV16-positive cancers (dated 2022 in TCRdb). For context, the study as a whole: Candidate HPV-specific T-cell clones and common TCR motifs were defined by functional T-cell assays performed on cells from a couple of HPV16-positive patients. TCR repertoires from some 90 patients with HPV-related cancers were then used to track the candidate HPV-specific TCRs and motifs. The study asked whether T-cell immunity to the HPV oncoproteins E6 and E7 changes during chemoradiotherapy and whether this immunity affects survival.

Overall study outcomes, separate from this receptor: Only a couple of HPV16-positive patients were used to derive the functional definition of HPV-specific T cells, and the survival association was reported for HPV16-positive patients. Improved recurrence-free survival in HPV16-positive patients was associated with expansion of HPV-responsive T cells during chemoradiotherapy. Expansion of candidate HPV-specific clones and E7-related TCR motifs was observed in the tumor microenvironment during treatment, whereas no such expansion was observed for non-HPV-specific T cells.

With respect to this clone: No cognate antigen has been identified for it. No qualities accompany the bases; no much larger clone lies one base away.

CDR1 and CDR2 are drawn from the germline V gene: SGHRS, YFSETQ. The CDR3, cysteine through phenylalanine, is 15 amino acids long. Only CDR3 DNA is held: 45 bases, read in frame from base 1. At the junction V is shortened by 4 bases and J by 9 bases, with 17 bases in between. Library preparation employed the immunoSEQ multiplex PCR assay. TCRdb stores this immuneACCESS table with in-frame sequences only. Part of the clones is absent; in the studies checked, under half of the shortfall reflects unresolved V genes, and no reason is known for the rest. The sample profile shows tens of thousands of clones; about nine tenths of them were found once. The ten largest clones represent about a sixth of the sample. Repertoires were sampled multiple times during chemoradiotherapy, which allowed clonal expansion in the tumor microenvironment to be followed.

The input for sequencing was blood, taken from a patient who underwent chemoradiotherapy. The receptor was derived from a human donor with HPV-associated anogenital cancer. Recombination connected TRBV5-1 to TRBJ1-6; the best D guess is TRBD1, with 6 bases matching. The CDR3 region reads CASSPGDVTSSPLHF. The sequenced DNA is TGCGCCAGCAGCCCAGGGGACGTTACCTCTTCACCCCTCCACTTT.